A selection of T cell receptor beta chains follows, all from one sample in a study of TIL therapy for anti-PD-1-resistant metastatic lung cancer. TCRdb's copy holds only in-frame clones and misses some; the assay was immunoSEQ multiplex PCR. The table lists around 15,000 clones, roughly 82% of them singletons. Specimen: blood, collected at baseline. The receptors come from a person between 25 and 80 years old with non-small cell lung cancer. The CDR3 runs from the conserved cysteine through the conserved F or W. The order of the fields is V gene, J gene, CDR3 protein.

TRBV5-6	TRBJ2-1	CASSLDDGLEGDEQFF
TRBV5-6	TRBJ1-1	CASSFKGIQGWAEAFF
TRBV14	TRBJ1-4	CASSPLGRGEKLFF
TRBV7-9	TRBJ1-2	CASSFGRLYGYTF
TRBV6-6	TRBJ2-7	CASSYSIRGNYEQYF
TRBV19	TRBJ1-1	CASTAWNTEAFF
TRBV9	TRBJ1-5	CASSAGGNQPQHF
TRBV28	TRBJ1-2	CASRPVGQGGGYTF
TRBV2	TRBJ2-3	CASSELVAGATDTQYF
TRBV9	TRBJ2-3	CASSNRQGGLYF
TRBV27	TRBJ2-1	CASSSHLLGTETYNEQFF
TRBV9	TRBJ1-2	CASSVGIGSNYGYTF
TRBV27	TRBJ2-3	CASSKDPTDTQYF
TRBV27	TRBJ1-5	CASSSRGLYNQPQHF
TRBV5-8	TRBJ1-6	CASSFRQGRSPLHF
TRBV18	TRBJ2-7	CASSTGTTTYEQYF